The 3 T cell receptor beta chains given below trace back to one sample, sequenced in a study of cytomegalovirus exposure and HLA in healthy donors. Some clones are missing from TCRdb's copy, which holds only in-frame ones; the method was immunoSEQ multiplex PCR. Altogether under 200,000 clones are present, about 90% being singletons, with the ten largest covering approximately 2.9%. The sample comprised PBMCs. The origin of the receptors is a woman aged 18-29 years in good health and CMV-seropositive.

The chain couples TRBV7-7 to TRBJ1-5, with 8 bases that match TRBD1. The CDR3 is made up of 16 amino acids. Germline lookup yields CDR1 SSHAT and CDR2 FNYEAQ (reference sequence). V lost 6 bases to trimming and J lost 6 bases; unmatched junction nucleotides: 13. In nucleotides, the CDR3 is TGTGCCAGCAGTAGAAACAGGGGGACAGTCGGTCAGCCCCAGCATTTT. Translation gives CASSRNRGTVGQPQHF.

V is TRBV6-5 and J is TRBJ1-1; TRBD1 aligns across 7 bases. The CDR3 is 16 residues long. CDR1 and CDR2 (germline): MNHEY, SVGAGI. The V segment lost 0 bases and the J segment 1 base; nucleotides outside the gene matches: 5. The CDR3 loop reads CASSYSNSGGNTEAFF. The CDR3 DNA follows: TGTGCCAGCAGTTACTCGAATTCAGGGGGGAACACTGAAGCTTTCTTT.

This chain uses TRBV28 with TRBJ2-7; 9 nucleotides align to TRBD1. The CDR3 length is 15 residues. Germline CDR1 and CDR2: MDHEN and SYDVKM. V trimming: 6 bases; J trimming: 5 bases; junction bases outside the gene matches: 11. The chain's CDR3 is CASRPPGQGLHEQYF. The CDR3 region has the DNA TGTGCCAGCAGGCCTCCGGGACAGGGCCTCCACGAGCAGTACTTC.